This T cell receptor beta chain was sequenced for a study of T cell responses to AZD1222 COVID-19 vaccine. Turning to the study itself: Both about-4-week and about-12-week second-dose recipients were combined. Study-level results: White British people made up most donors, females outnumbered males, and clonal diversity was possibly underestimated.

About this clone: Its antigen remains unidentified.

TCRdb's table, derived via immunoSEQ multiplex PCR, lists solely in-frame clones and lacks some. The sample lists over 70,000 clones, around 85% occurring once. Germline V lookup: CDR1 SGHTA, CDR2 FQGNSA. The CDR3 has 14 residues. Trimming removed 4 bases from V and 8 bases from J; junction bases left unmatched: 6. The material sequenced was peripheral blood, taken on day 0 of AZD1222 vaccination. The receptor's source is an adult in good health. This chain uses TRBV7-2 with TRBJ2-1, with 9 bases lining up with TRBD2. The CDR3: CASSSGLAFDEQFF. Here the CDR3 DNA reads TGTGCCAGCAGCTCCGGACTAGCGTTCGATGAGCAGTTCTTC.